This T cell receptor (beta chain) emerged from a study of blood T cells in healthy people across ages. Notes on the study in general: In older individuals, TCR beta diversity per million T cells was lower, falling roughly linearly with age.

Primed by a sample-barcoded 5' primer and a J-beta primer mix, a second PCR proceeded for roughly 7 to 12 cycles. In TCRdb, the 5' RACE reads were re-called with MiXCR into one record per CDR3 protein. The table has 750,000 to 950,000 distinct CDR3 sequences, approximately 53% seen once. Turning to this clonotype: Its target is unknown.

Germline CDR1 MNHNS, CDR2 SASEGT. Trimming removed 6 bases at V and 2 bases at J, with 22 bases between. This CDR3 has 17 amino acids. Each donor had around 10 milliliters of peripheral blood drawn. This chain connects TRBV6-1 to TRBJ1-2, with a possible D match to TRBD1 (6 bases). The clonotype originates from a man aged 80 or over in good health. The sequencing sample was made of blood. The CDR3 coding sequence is TGTGCCAGCAGCCCTGCCCTGGGGGCGACATCGAACTATGGCTACACCTTC. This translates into CASSPALGATSNYGYTF.